This is a list of T cell receptor beta chains from one sample in a study of blood T cell repertoires in COVID-19. Sequencing used immunoSEQ multiplex PCR; TCRdb keeps in-frame clones, though not all of them. The sample shows fewer than 350,000 clones, around nine tenths of them seen only once. Specimen: peripheral blood. All receptors come from a woman aged 25 to 45 with COVID-19, enrolled during active disease. The CDR3 runs from the conserved cysteine through the conserved F or W. A D gene is named only where the DNA matches it firmly. Part of the rows lack a size; the others show once, few, many or a class for expanded clones.

>TRBJ2-1|TRBV7-3|NA|NA
CASSLNGGHSYNEQFF
TGTGCCAGCAGCTTAAATGGGGGACATTCCTACAATGAGCAGTTCTTC
>TRBJ1-2|TRBV6-2/TRBV6-3|NA|NA
CASSYSVAPDGYTF
TGTGCCAGCAGTTACTCGGTGGCACCAGATGGCTACACCTTC
>TRBJ2-3|TRBV4-2|once|TRBD2
CASSQDGLAGAWTDTQYF
TGTGCCAGCAGCCAAGATGGGCTAGCGGGAGCCTGGACAGATACGCAGTATTTT
>TRBJ2-5|TRBV5-8|NA|NA
CASSLALQGVETQYF
TGTGCCAGCAGCTTGGCGTTACAGGGCGTGGAGACCCAGTACTTC
>TRBJ1-5|TRBV18|NA|NA
CASSPGEGGNQPQHF
TGTGCCAGCTCACCAGGAGAGGGCGGCAATCAGCCCCAGCATTTT
>TRBJ1-1|TRBV25-1|NA|NA
CASGERANTEAFF
TGTGCCAGCGGGGAGAGGGCAAACACTGAAGCTTTCTTT
>TRBJ1-6|TRBV13|few|NA
CASSLVGDPLHF
TGTGCCAGCAGCTTAGTAGGGGATCCCCTCCACTTT
>TRBJ2-4|TRBV4-1|NA|TRBD2
CASSQERERNIQYF
TGCGCCAGCAGCCAAGAGCGGGAGAGAAACATTCAGTACTTC
>TRBJ1-2|TRBV19|NA|NA
CASSINRPHGYTF
TGTGCCAGTAGTATAAACAGGCCTCATGGCTACACCTTC
>TRBJ2-7|TRBV12-5|NA|TRBD2
CASGCLAGSREQYF
TGTGCTAGTGGTTGCCTAGCGGGGTCTAGGGAGCAGTACTTC
>TRBJ2-2|TRBV9|NA|TRBD2
CASSVVGLADPTGELFF
TGTGCCAGCAGCGTAGTTGGTCTAGCGGACCCCACCGGGGAGCTGTTTTTT
>TRBJ1-2|TRBV19|NA|NA
CASKTHRSLRGGYTF
TGTGCCAGTAAAACGCATCGGTCTCTTCGGGGTGGCTACACCTTC
>TRBJ2-5|TRBV11-2|NA|NA
CASTIAQTQYF
TGTGCCAGCACCATAGCTCAGACCCAGTACTTC
>TRBJ2-5|TRBV11-2|once|TRBD2
CASSLELAGEVYF
TGTGCCAGCAGCTTAGAACTAGCGGGAGAGGTGTACTTC
>TRBJ2-7|TRBV11-2|NA|TRBD1
CASSIPRGLGYEQYF
TGTGCCAGCAGCATCCCGAGGGGGCTTGGCTACGAGCAGTACTTC
>TRBJ2-7|TRBV7-8|NA|TRBD1
CASSLADRGYEQYF
TGTGCCAGCAGCTTAGCGGACAGGGGATACGAGCAGTACTTC
>TRBJ2-1|TRBV19|NA|TRBD2
CASSPSGSSYNEQFF
TGTGCCAGTAGCCCCAGCGGGAGCTCCTACAATGAGCAGTTCTTC
>TRBJ2-2|TRBV28|NA|NA
CATQGSTGELFF
TGTGCCACCCAGGGGAGCACCGGGGAGCTGTTTTTT
>TRBJ1-5|TRBV2|few|TRBD1
CASRGTGGQPQHF
TGTGCCAGCAGGGGGACAGGGGGTCAGCCCCAGCATTTT
>TRBJ2-5|TRBV5-1|NA|NA
CASSEGRLGFRETQYF
TGCGCCAGCAGCGAGGGCAGACTAGGTTTCAGAGAGACCCAGTACTTC
>TRBJ1-1|TRBV19|few|NA
CASRTGRTEAFF
TGTGCCAGTAGGACGGGTCGGACTGAAGCTTTCTTT
>TRBJ2-7|TRBV10-3|NA|TRBD2
CAISESELAGNEQYF
TGTGCCATCAGTGAGTCCGAACTAGCGGGAAACGAGCAGTACTTC
>TRBJ1-6|TRBV6-1|NA|TRBD1
CASSEDQGAVLHF
TGTGCCAGCAGTGAAGATCAGGGGGCCGTACTCCACTTT
>TRBJ2-1|TRBV4-1|NA|NA
CASSQDGSVTYNEQFF
TGCGCCAGCAGCCAAGACGGTAGCGTCACCTACAATGAGCAGTTCTTC
>TRBJ1-2|TRBV30|NA|NA
CAWSVLRNYGYTF
TGTGCCTGGAGTGTACTCCGTAACTATGGCTACACCTTC
>TRBJ1-5|TRBV6-5|NA|TRBD1
CASSGTGFNQPQHF
TGTGCCAGCAGCGGGACAGGGTTCAATCAGCCCCAGCATTTT
>TRBJ1-5|TRBV28|NA|NA
CASRLQTGQGQPQHF
TGTGCCAGCAGGTTACAAACAGGGCAAGGGCAGCCCCAGCATTTT
>TRBJ2-7|TRBV6-5|NA|TRBD2
CASRPSGRVDEQYF
TGTGCCAGCAGACCTAGCGGGAGGGTTGACGAGCAGTACTTC
>TRBJ2-7|TRBV18|NA|TRBD1
CASSTGTGGEQYF
TGTGCCAGCTCTACCGGGACAGGGGGCGAGCAGTACTTC
>TRBJ1-3|TRBV6-5|NA|NA
CASSRKDGRGNTIYF
TGTGCCAGCAGCCGGAAGGACGGGAGAGGAAACACCATATATTTT
>TRBJ2-7|TRBV27|NA|TRBD2
CASSLVGLAGGSSEQYF
TGTGCCAGCAGTTTAGTTGGCCTAGCGGGAGGGAGTAGCGAGCAGTACTTC
>TRBJ2-2|TRBV7-9|NA|NA
CASSLGFETNTGELFF
TGTGCCAGCAGCTTAGGGTTCGAGACGAACACCGGGGAGCTGTTTTTT
>TRBJ2-5|TRBV11-2|NA|TRBD2
CASSAPSGKLETQYF
TGTGCCAGCAGCGCCCCTAGCGGGAAATTGGAGACCCAGTACTTC
>TRBJ1-3|TRBV10-3|NA|TRBD1
CASMGQTTLAISGNTIYF
TGTGCCTCAATGGGACAGACAACGTTGGCGATCTCTGGAAACACCATATATTTT
>TRBJ2-2|TRBV15|once|TRBD2
CATSGTRGSPWTGELFF
TGTGCCACCAGCGGCACCCGCGGGAGCCCCTGGACCGGGGAGCTGTTTTTT
>TRBJ1-1|TRBV18|NA|TRBD1
CASSLGQGWNTEAFF
TGTGCCAGCTCACTCGGACAGGGCTGGAACACTGAAGCTTTCTTT
>TRBJ2-2|TRBV4-1|NA|NA
CASSQDGGRTRTGELFF
TGCGCCAGCAGCCAAGATGGCGGGCGAACTAGAACCGGGGAGCTGTTTTTT
>TRBJ1-4|TRBV5-1|NA|TRBD1
CASSNQGAPNEKLFF
TGCGCCAGCAGCAATCAGGGGGCACCTAATGAAAAACTGTTTTTT
>TRBJ2-1|TRBV10-3|NA|TRBD2
CAISGTSVYNEQFF
TGTGCCATCTCCGGGACTAGCGTATACAATGAGCAGTTCTTC
>TRBJ1-4|TRBV5-6|NA|TRBD1
CASSLGGQGTREKLFF
TGTGCCAGCAGCTTAGGGGGACAGGGTACACGAGAAAAACTGTTTTTT
>TRBJ2-1|TRBV10-1|NA|NA
CASSEQRTSSYNEQFF
TGCGCCAGCAGTGAGCAGCGTACGAGCTCCTACAATGAGCAGTTCTTC
>TRBJ1-2|TRBV20-1|NA|TRBD1
CSAPDRGGYTF
TGCAGTGCGCCCGACAGGGGTGGCTACACCTTC
>TRBJ2-1|TRBV6-5|once|NA
CASSPESSPINEQFF
TGTGCCAGCAGTCCCGAGAGTAGTCCCATCAATGAGCAGTTCTTC
>TRBJ2-5|TRBV11-2|NA|NA
CASRRDFQETQYF
TGTGCCAGCCGCCGGGACTTCCAAGAGACCCAGTACTTC
>TRBJ2-7|TRBV7-2|NA|NA
CASSPGGTRAYEQYF
TGTGCCAGCAGCCCAGGGGGGACTAGAGCCTACGAGCAGTACTTC